One T cell receptor (beta chain) is described in this entry. Some clones are missing from TCRdb's copy, which holds only in-frame ones; the method was immunoSEQ multiplex PCR. The sample lists around 270,000 clones; over 70% were seen once. This CDR3 comprises 18 residues. V was clipped by 0 bases and J by 2 bases, with 14 bases between them. Germline V lookup: CDR1 LGHDT, CDR2 YNNKEL (reference sequence). Participants came from some 26 US areas, aged about 18 to 89 years. Someone with COVID-19 had been met by exposed participants within 2 weeks before study entry. The data originate from a study of blood T cell repertoires in COVID-19. Overall study context: Sample material is recorded as cDNA or gDNA derived from T cells, B-cell-depleted T cells, or PBMCs.

V gene TRBV3-1 (or the pseudogene TRBV3-2) combines with J gene TRBJ1-6; weak D call: TRBD1 (5 bases). Specimen: PBMCs or T cells enriched from blood (not recorded which). The origin of this receptor is a woman aged 40 to 49 who had been exposed to COVID-19. The CDR3 sequence: CASSQEPPGGAYNSPLHF. In nucleotides, the CDR3 is TGTGCCAGCAGCCAAGAGCCCCCCGGGGGGGCCTATAATTCACCCCTCCACTTT.